The entry below describes one T cell receptor (beta chain). This clone occurred once. There is no known antigen for this receptor. Base qualities are not recorded, but no much larger clone differs from it by a single base. These data are taken from a study of a mutant IDH1 vaccine in newly diagnosed glioma (dated by TCRdb to the early 2020s). The study in broad terms: Patients received eight vaccinations in weeks 1, 3, 5, 7, 11, 15, 19 and 23, corresponding to visits V03 through V10. Vaccination started 4-6 weeks after radiotherapy alone, or was given together with temozolomide cycles in the groups whose treatment included chemotherapy. The approximately 29 treated patients were approximately 60% male and about 40% female, with a mean age of approximately 40 years. Prior to enrollment, patients had been given standard therapy consisting of radiotherapy alone, temozolomide alone, or radiochemotherapy with temozolomide, with the combination given to most patients. Peripheral blood samples were drawn at six visits, namely V03 (baseline), V05, V07, V10, V12 and V13. For exploratory analyses, longitudinal TCRB deep sequencing was carried out in about 26 treated patients wherever samples were available.

Reading the germline V gene (reference sequence) gives CDR1 GTSNPN and CDR2 SVGIG. The CDR3 has 12 amino acids, counting the end cysteine and phenylalanine. The retained sequence is limited to the CDR3, 36 bases, with the frame set at the first base. V sheds 0 bases and J sheds 9 bases, leaving 8 bases between their ends. The meaning of the sample's time point label: week 5, during vaccination. Each vaccine dose was 300 ug of a 20-mer mutant IDH1 peptide in Montanide, given subcutaneously with topical imiquimod. The donors had newly diagnosed IDH1-mutant astrocytomas of WHO grade 3 or 4 that showed loss of nuclear ATRX. The samples were drawn from NOA16, a multicentre, single-arm, open-label phase I trial in Germany that tested a mutant IDH1 peptide vaccine in humans for the first time. Genomic DNA for TCRB sequencing was extracted from EDTA blood using the DNeasy Blood and Tissue Kit. What the authors observed across the whole study: Availability determined which PBMC samples were chosen for TCRB deep sequencing. Immune responses induced by the vaccine were seen in 90% to 95% of patients across multiple MHC alleles. The authors stated that sample limitations prevented analyses of patient blood samples from being reproduced. Pseudoprogression seemed to be unrelated to changes in the top peripheral T cell clonotypes found by TCRB sequencing.

The library was built by means of the immunoSEQ multiplex PCR assay. Following the manufacturer's protocol, the hsTCRB Kit was used to amplify rearranged TCR beta chain sequences. TCRB libraries were sequenced on an Illumina MiSeq. Per the original workflow: Demultiplexing, trimming and gene mapping were performed with the kit vendor's proprietary platform. TCRdb's version of the immuneACCESS table is confined to in-frame rearrangements and falls short of the full clone set. An unresolved V gene accounts for under half of the shortfall where checked; the remainder is of unknown origin. The V and J calls and the clone size are those of that table, but D and trimming were determined from the DNA. This sample lists tens of thousands of clones; about 89% were detected once. Clones ranked in the top ten supply around a fifth of the sample.

This chain joins TRBV30 to TRBJ2-2, with the D gene uncertain. The source is a man aged 18 to 29 with glioma. The specimen comprised PBMCs, sampled from a glioma patient whose treatment included an IDH1 peptide vaccine. The CDR3 reads CAWSVSLRELFF. The sequence in DNA is TGTGCCTGGAGTGTAAGCCTTAGGGAGCTGTTTTTT.